In its sample, the clone carrying this TCR beta chain was seen a few times. Its antigen is as yet unknown. TCR cDNA was made by 5'RACE template switching, adding a universal primer site and UMIs. TCRdb re-called the 5' RACE reads with MiXCR, one entry per CDR3 protein. The sample includes 180,000 or so distinct CDR3 sequences, approximately 9.9% of them seen just once. The CDR3 length is 15 residues. Trimming stripped 5 bases from V and 5 bases from J, with 17 bases between. CDR1 SEHNR and CDR2 FQNEAQ come from the germline V gene (reference sequence). The sample is drawn from a study of T cells after yellow fever vaccination. Overall study findings and caveats: Post-booster reappearance was seen for most primary-vaccination clones (about 95% CD4, 88% CD8).

The chain joins TRBV7-9 to TRBJ2-3; D gene unclear. The sequencing here drew on CD8+ T cells sorted from PBMCs, taken 15 days after the yellow fever booster vaccination. This receptor was identified in a man in his late teens or twenties who received the YFV17D yellow fever vaccine. This CDR3 is CASSRRNLGLDTQYF. The CDR3 DNA reads TGTGCCAGCAGCCGCAGAAATCTCGGGTTAGATACGCAGTATTTT.